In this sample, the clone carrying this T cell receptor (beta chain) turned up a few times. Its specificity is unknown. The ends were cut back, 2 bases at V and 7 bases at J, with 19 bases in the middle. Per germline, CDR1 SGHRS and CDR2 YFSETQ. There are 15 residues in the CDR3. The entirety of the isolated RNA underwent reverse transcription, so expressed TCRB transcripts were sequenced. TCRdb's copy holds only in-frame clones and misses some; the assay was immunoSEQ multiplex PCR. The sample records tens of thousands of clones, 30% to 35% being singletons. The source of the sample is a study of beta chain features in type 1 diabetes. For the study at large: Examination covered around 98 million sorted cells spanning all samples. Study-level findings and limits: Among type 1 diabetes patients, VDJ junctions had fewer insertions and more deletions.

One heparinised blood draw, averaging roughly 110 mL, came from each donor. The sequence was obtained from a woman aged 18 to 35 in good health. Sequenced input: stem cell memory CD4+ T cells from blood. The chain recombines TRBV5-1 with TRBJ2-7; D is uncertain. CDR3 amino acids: CASSFLNPTEEEQYF. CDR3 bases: TGCGCCAGCAGCTTCCTTAATCCGACCGAGGAGGAGCAGTACTTC. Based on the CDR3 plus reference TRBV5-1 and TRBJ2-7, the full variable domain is KAGVTQTPRYLIKTRGQQVTLSCSPISGHRSVSWYQQTPGQGLQFLFEYFSETQRNKGNFPGRFSGRQFSNSRSEMNVSTLELGDSALYLCASSFLNPTEEEQYFGPGTRLTVT.